The sample holds many counts of the clone carrying this T cell receptor (beta chain). TCRdb analysed the 5' RACE reads with MiXCR anew, one entry per CDR3 protein. The sample has under 50,000 distinct CDR3 sequences, approximately 5.5% seen once. The data originate from a study of spatial heterogeneity in lung cancer. As to time point: sample taken at primary tumor resection. Sequences were derived from PBMCs, sampled at surgery. The TCR originated in a female donor with early-stage non-small cell lung cancer.

The CDR3 sequence is CASSPRGKDGYTF. DNA for the CDR3: TGTGCCAGCAGCCCCCGCGGAAAGGATGGCTACACCTTC. V and J are TRBV7-8 and TRBJ1-2; D ambiguous. Trimming removed 5 bases at V and 6 bases at J, with 13 bases between. The CDR3 is 13 residues long. CDR1 and CDR2 (germline): SGHVS, FQNEAQ.